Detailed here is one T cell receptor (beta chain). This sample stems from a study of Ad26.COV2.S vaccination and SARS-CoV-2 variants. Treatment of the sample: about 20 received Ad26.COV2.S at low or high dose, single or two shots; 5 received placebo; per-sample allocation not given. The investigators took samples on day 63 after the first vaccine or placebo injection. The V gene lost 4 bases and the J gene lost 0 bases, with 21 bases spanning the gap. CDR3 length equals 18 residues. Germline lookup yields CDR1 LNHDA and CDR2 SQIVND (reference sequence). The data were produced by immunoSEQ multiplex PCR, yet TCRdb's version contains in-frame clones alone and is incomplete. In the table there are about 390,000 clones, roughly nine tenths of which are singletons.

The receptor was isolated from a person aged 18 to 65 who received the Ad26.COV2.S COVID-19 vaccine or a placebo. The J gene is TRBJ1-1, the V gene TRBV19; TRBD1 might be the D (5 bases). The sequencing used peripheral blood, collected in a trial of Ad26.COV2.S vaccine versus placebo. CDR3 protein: CASSTTPPETEVNTEAFF. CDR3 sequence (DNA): TGTGCCAGTAGTACAACCCCCCCCGAGACAGAGGTGAACACTGAAGCTTTCTTT.